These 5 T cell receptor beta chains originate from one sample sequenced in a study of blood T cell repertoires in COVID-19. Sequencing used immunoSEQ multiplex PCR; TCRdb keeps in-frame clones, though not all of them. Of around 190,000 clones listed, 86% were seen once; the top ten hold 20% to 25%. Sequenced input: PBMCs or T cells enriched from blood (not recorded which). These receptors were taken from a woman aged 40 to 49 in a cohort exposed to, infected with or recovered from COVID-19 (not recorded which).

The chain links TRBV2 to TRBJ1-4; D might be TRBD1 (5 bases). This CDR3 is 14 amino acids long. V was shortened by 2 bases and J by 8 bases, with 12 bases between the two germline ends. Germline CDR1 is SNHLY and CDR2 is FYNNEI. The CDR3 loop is CASSEQGIGEKLFF. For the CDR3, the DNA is TGTGCCAGCAGTGAACAGGGAATAGGGGAAAAACTGTTTTTT.

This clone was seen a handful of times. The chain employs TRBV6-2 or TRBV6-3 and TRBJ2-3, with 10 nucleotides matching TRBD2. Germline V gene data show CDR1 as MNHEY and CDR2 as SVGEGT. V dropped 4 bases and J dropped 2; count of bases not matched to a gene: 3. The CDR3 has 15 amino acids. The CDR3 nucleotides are TGTGCCAGCAGTTCCCTAGCGGGAGCCACAGATACGCAGTATTTT. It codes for CASSSLAGATDTQYF.

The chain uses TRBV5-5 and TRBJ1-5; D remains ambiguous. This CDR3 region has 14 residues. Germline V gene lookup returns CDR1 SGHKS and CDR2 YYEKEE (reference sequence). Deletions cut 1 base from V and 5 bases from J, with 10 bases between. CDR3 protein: CASSLNYGYQPQHF. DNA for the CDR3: TGTGCCAGCAGCTTGAACTACGGGTATCAGCCCCAGCATTTT.

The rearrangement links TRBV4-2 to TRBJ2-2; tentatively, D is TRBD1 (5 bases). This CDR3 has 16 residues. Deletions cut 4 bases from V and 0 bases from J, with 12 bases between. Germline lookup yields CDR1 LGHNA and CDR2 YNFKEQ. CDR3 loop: CASSPGKGANTGELFF. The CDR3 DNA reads TGTGCCAGCAGCCCCGGCAAAGGGGCGAACACCGGGGAGCTGTTTTTT.

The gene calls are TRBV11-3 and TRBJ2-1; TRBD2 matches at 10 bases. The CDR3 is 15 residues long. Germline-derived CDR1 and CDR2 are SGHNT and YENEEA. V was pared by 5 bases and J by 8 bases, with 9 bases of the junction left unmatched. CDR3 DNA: TGTGCCAGCAGCCTCTCAGCGGGAGGGCCTGATGAGCAGTTCTTC. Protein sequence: CASSLSAGGPDEQFF.